The clone carrying this T cell receptor (beta chain) was seen more than once but under ten times. The CDR3 totals 13 residues. Trimming stripped 2 bases from V and 7 bases from J, with 9 bases between. CDR1 and CDR2 from the germline V gene are SEHNR and FQNEAQ (reference sequence). Noted time point: patch test 2, 6 weeks after DPC sensitization. Described treatment: therapeutic diphenylcyclopropenone sensitization with weekly scalp DPC. This entry comes from a study of human T cells and chemical hapten exposure. TCRdb processed the RACE reads anew with MiXCR; each CDR3 protein has one entry. The data show about 54,000 distinct CDR3 sequences, 9.9% seen once.

The chain combines TRBV7-9 with TRBJ1-5; the D gene is possibly TRBD1 (6 bases). The receptor was derived from a woman aged 50 to 60 with alopecia areata. Some clones in this sample may be carry-over from other donors' samples. Source: whole blood, taken in connection with sensitization to the hapten diphenylcyclopropenone (DPC). Here the CDR3 DNA reads TGTGCCAGCAGCTTAATAGGGGGGCAGCCCCAGCATTTT. Its translation: CASSLIGGQPQHF.